The 6 T cell receptor beta chains below all came from one sample that was sequenced in a study of blood T cells in healthy people across ages. It was with a sample-barcoded 5' primer and a J-beta primer mix that a second PCR of about 7 to 12 cycles was run. TCRdb reanalysed the 5' RACE reads using MiXCR and keeps one entry per CDR3 protein. The table has roughly 1,700,000 distinct CDR3 sequences, about 28% seen once. The sample taken for sequencing was blood. Every receptor here comes from a woman aged 25 to 39 in good health.

The V gene is TRBV6-1, the J gene TRBJ1-5, with D perhaps TRBD1 (6 bases). CDR3 length: 14 amino acids. Trimming cost V 4 bases and J 5 bases, with 12 bases left between them. Germline V CDR1 and CDR2: MNHNS, SASEGT. The CDR3 sequence: CASSATGPYQPQHF. The CDR3 DNA sequence: TGTGCCAGCAGTGCAACAGGGCCTTATCAGCCCCAGCATTTT.

The V call is TRBV9, the J call TRBJ2-2; TRBD1 might be the D (6 bases). This CDR3 has 16 residues. Trimming left V 0 bases short and J 8 bases short, with 17 bases between. CDR1 and CDR2 (germline): SGDLS, YYNGEE. The CDR3 here is CASSVDHSGAGGELFF. CDR3 coding DNA: TGTGCCAGCAGCGTAGATCATTCAGGGGCTGGGGGGGAGCTGTTTTTT.

This clonotype was observed a few times. The V and J genes are TRBV5-1 and TRBJ2-5, with 9 nucleotides matching TRBD2. The V and J ends lost 0 bases and 0 bases, in that order; junction bases with no gene match: 3. The CDR3 has 16 amino acids. The germline CDR1 and CDR2 sequences are SGHRS and YFSETQ. The CDR3 bases are TGCGCCAGCAGCTTGGCGCCTAGCGGGGACCAAGAGACCCAGTACTTC. Encoded protein: CASSLAPSGDQETQYF.

This clonotype was seen only a few times. The rearrangement uses TRBV5-1 and TRBJ2-7; no definite D call. CDR3 size: 14 residues. The germline V gene encodes CDR1 SGHRS and CDR2 YFSETQ. V lost 5 bases and J 2 bases, leaving 14 bases between the germline ends. CDR3 loop: CASRGANPAYEQYF. Here the CDR3 DNA reads TGCGCCAGCAGAGGAGCTAATCCCGCCTACGAGCAGTACTTC.

Details on this clonotype: Without the conserved terminal phenylalanine or tryptophan, this CDR3 likely stems from a read error. V gene TRBV20-1 combines with J gene TRBJ2-5; D is tentatively TRBD1 or TRBD2 (5 bases each). Between the trimmed V and J ends, which lost 3 bases and 5 bases, there was a span of 13 bases. This CDR3 has 13 amino acids. Per germline, CDR1 DFQATT and CDR2 SNEGSKA (reference sequence). The CDR3 loop is CSARWDPRETQYC. The CDR3 DNA is TGCAGTGCTAGGTGGGACCCAAGGGAGACCCAGTACTGC.

This sequence joins TRBV2 and TRBJ1-2; tentative D call: TRBD1 (5 bases). Germline CDR1 reads SNHLY; CDR2 reads FYNNEI. V was trimmed by 2 bases and J by 4 bases, leaving 11 bases between them. The CDR3 consists of 14 residues. CDR3 sequence reads: CASSERGDPYGYTF. DNA of the CDR3: TGTGCCAGCAGTGAAAGAGGGGATCCCTATGGCTACACCTTC. Drawing the rest from reference TRBV2 and TRBJ1-2, the complete variable domain is EPEVTQTPSHQVTQMGQEVILRCVPISNHLYFYWYRQILGQKVEFLVSFYNNEISEKSEIFDDQFSVERPDGSNFTLKIRSTKLEDSAMYFCASSERGDPYGYTFGSGTRLTVV.